These 26 T cell receptor beta chains originate from one sample sequenced in a study of neurological immune-mediated disorders. TCRdb used MiXCR to reprocess the 5' RACE reads, holding one entry per CDR3 protein. The repertoire holds more than 75,000 distinct CDR3 sequences, with 3% to 4% as singletons. The sequenced sample consisted of PBMCs. All receptors come from a woman between 50 and 59 years old with multiple sclerosis.

This clonotype was detected many times. V is TRBV20-1 and J is TRBJ2-7, with TRBD2 matching over 12 bases. Germline V gene lookup returns CDR1 DFQATT and CDR2 SNEGSKA (reference sequence). The CDR3 runs to 14 residues. J gave up 3 bases and V 2 bases, and 2 bases lay outside the gene matches. Here the CDR3 reads CSARLAGGHYEQYF. In DNA form, the CDR3 reads TGCAGTGCTAGACTAGCGGGGGGGCACTACGAGCAGTACTTC.

This clonotype was counted ten times or more. V is TRBV20-1 and J is TRBJ2-7, with 12 bases fitting TRBD2. This CDR3 region has 14 residues. The germline CDR1 and CDR2 sequences are DFQATT and SNEGSKA (reference sequence). Trimming at V came to 4 bases and at J to 6 bases, leaving 7 bases not matched to a gene. CDR3 sequence: CSANRLAGASEQYF. DNA of the CDR3: TGCAGTGCTAATCGACTAGCGGGGGCATCCGAGCAGTACTTC.

This clonotype was seen at least ten times. The chain has TRBV20-1 and TRBJ1-1; the D gene is possibly TRBD1 (6 bases). The V gene lost 0 bases and the J gene lost 6 bases, with 14 bases spanning the gap. CDR3 length: 14 residues. Germline V lookup: CDR1 DFQATT, CDR2 SNEGSKA (reference sequence). CDR3 DNA: TGCAGTGCTAGAGACGGCAGGGGCCTTTCTGAAGCTTTCTTT. Its translation is CSARDGRGLSEAFF.

Ten or more counts support this clonotype. The rearrangement joins TRBV5-5 to TRBJ2-1, with 7 positions matching TRBD1. Germline trimming cut 3 bases from V and 3 bases from J; bases unmatched to any gene: 6. CDR3 length: 15 residues. Germline lookup yields CDR1 SGHKS and CDR2 YYEKEE (reference sequence). The CDR3 DNA reads as TGTGCCAGCAGCTGGACAGGTTCGGGCTACAATGAGCAGTTCTTC. Amino acids: CASSWTGSGYNEQFF.

There are many counts of this clonotype. This rearrangement joins TRBV12-3 or TRBV12-4 to TRBJ2-5; 9 positions match TRBD2. The CDR3 consists of 17 residues. J was trimmed by 1 base and V by 7 bases; bases with no gene match: 13. The CDR3 bases are TGTGCCAGCACACCCCGGGCTAGCGGGGTATTCCAAGAGACCCAGTACTTC. This gives the protein CASTPRASGVFQETQYF.

This clonotype occurred many times. The chain combines TRBV20-1 with TRBJ2-5; TRBD1 matches at 9 bases. The germline gives CDR1 DFQATT, CDR2 SNEGSKA (reference sequence). The V gene end was trimmed by 6 bases and the J gene end by 4 bases; junction bases not matched to a gene: 12. The CDR3 runs 15 residues. The CDR3 here is CSAGGSSGQGETQYF. The CDR3, as DNA: TGCAGTGCCGGGGGGAGTTCGGGACAGGGAGAGACCCAGTACTTC.

This rearrangement joins TRBV20-1 to TRBJ2-2; the D gene is possibly TRBD2 (7 bases). Germline V CDR1 and CDR2: DFQATT, SNEGSKA (reference sequence). V lost 6 bases and J 0 bases, leaving 17 bases between the germline ends. CDR3 length: 16 residues. The CDR3 bases are TGCAGTGCCCCGAGGGCGGGGGCGTCGAACACCGGGGAGCTGTTTTTT. Translated, it gives CSAPRAGASNTGELFF.

The table lists this clonotype with many counts. The genes are TRBV2 and TRBJ2-2, with 12 bases lining up with TRBD2. This CDR3 comprises 16 residues. The germline V gene has CDR1 SNHLY and CDR2 FYNNEI. V trimming: 6 bases; J trimming: 5 bases; junction bases outside the gene matches: 7. CDR3 sequence: CASRPSGGANTGELFF. CDR3 nucleotides: TGTGCCAGCAGACCTAGCGGGGGGGCTAATACCGGGGAGCTGTTTTTT.

This clonotype was observed many times. The gene calls are TRBV7-2 and TRBJ2-5; 8 bases are shared with TRBD2. V was pared by 1 base and J by 5 bases, with 6 bases of the junction left unmatched. CDR3 size: 15 residues. Germline CDR1 is SGHTA and CDR2 is FQGNSA. The CDR3: CASSLGSGGGETQYF. The CDR3 DNA is TGTGCCAGCAGCTTAGGGAGCGGGGGAGGGGAGACCCAGTACTTC.

This clonotype was found many times. The J gene is TRBJ2-7, the V gene TRBV5-6; D not certain. The CDR3 spans 15 residues. CDR1 and CDR2 (germline): SGHDT, YYEEEE. Trimming removed 1 base from V and 6 bases from J, with 17 bases in between. CDR3: CASSLSSRWVLEQYF. The CDR3 DNA sequence: TGTGCCAGCAGCTTGAGTTCGAGATGGGTTCTCGAGCAGTACTTC.

Comment on this clonotype: At one boundary the junction diverges from the germline segment, which might be a read error. The chain uses TRBV6-6 and TRBJ2-7, with D possibly TRBD2 on 6 matching bases. Germline V lookup: CDR1 MNHNY, CDR2 SVGAGI (reference sequence). This CDR3 comprises 12 residues. The CDR3 here is CDSSILAGSEYF. CDR3 DNA sequence: TGTGACAGCAGCATTCTGGCGGGGTCGGAGTACTTC.

The genes are TRBV10-3 and TRBJ1-1; D not resolved. The CDR3 loop spans 14 amino acids. CDR1 is ENHRY, CDR2 SYGVKD, per germline. Trimming stripped 10 bases from V and 1 base from J, with 16 bases between. CDR3 nucleotides: TGTGCCACCGTGCGGAAGGAGCAGAACACTGAAGCTTTCTTT. As protein: CATVRKEQNTEAFF.

Many counts were recorded for this clonotype. J is TRBJ2-1 and V is TRBV28, with 9 positions matching TRBD2. In germline, CDR1 is MDHEN, CDR2 SYDVKM. J was trimmed by 0 bases and V by 4 bases; bases with no gene match: 7. CDR3 length: 17 amino acids. CDR3 coding DNA: TGTGCCAGCAGTTCCCCTAGCGGGGCGAGCTCCTACAATGAGCAGTTCTTC. Encoded protein: CASSSPSGASSYNEQFF.

This clonotype was found many times. V usage is TRBV6-2 or TRBV6-3 and J usage is TRBJ2-1; 10 bases agree with TRBD2. CDR3 length: 19 amino acids. J was trimmed by 0 bases and V by 0 bases; bases with no gene match: 8. Germline V lookup: CDR1 MNHEY, CDR2 SVGEGT. DNA of the CDR3: TGTGCCAGCAGTTACTCGAGGCTAGCGGGGGCCCGCTCCTACAATGAGCAGTTCTTC. This codes for CASSYSRLAGARSYNEQFF.

The sample holds many counts of this clonotype. CDR3 in amino acids: CASSLAGTGVNTEAFF. The CDR3 DNA sequence: TGCGCCAGCAGCTTGGCAGGGACAGGCGTTAACACTGAAGCTTTCTTT. The rearrangement joins TRBV5-1 to TRBJ1-1; 8 nucleotides match TRBD1. The J segment lost 2 bases and the V segment lost 0 bases, leaving 6 bases of the junction unmatched. This CDR3 has 16 residues. From germline, CDR1 is SGHRS and CDR2 YFSETQ.

To note about this clonotype: A junction boundary mismatches the germline segment, possibly from a read error. Here the CDR3 reads CASSSDRGKTQNF. DNA of the CDR3: TGTGCCAGCAGCTCCGACAGGGGGAAGACCCAGAATTTT. The V gene is TRBV7-2, the J gene TRBJ1-5; TRBD1 matches 9 bases. Germline lookup yields CDR1 SGHTA and CDR2 FQGNSA. The CDR3 sequence is 13 residues long.

This clonotype was observed at least ten times. This sequence joins TRBV2 and TRBJ1-1, with D unresolved. From germline, CDR1 is SNHLY and CDR2 FYNNEI. V was clipped by 6 bases and J by 4 bases, with 9 bases between them. This CDR3 region has 12 residues. CDR3 sequence (DNA): TGTGCCAGCAGATCAGTGGGCACTGAAGCTTTCTTT. Protein sequence: CASRSVGTEAFF.

This clonotype has at least ten counts. V and J are TRBV7-9 and TRBJ2-7; no clear D gene. Germline V gene sequence: CDR1 SEHNR, CDR2 FQNEAQ (reference sequence). This CDR3 comprises 11 residues. Trimming stripped 2 bases from V and 5 bases from J, with 4 bases between. The DNA of the CDR3 is TGTGCCAGCAGCTTATCGGACGAGCAGTACTTC. Translated: CASSLSDEQYF.

This clonotype was recorded many times. The genes are TRBV5-1 and TRBJ1-5, with 8 bases lining up with TRBD1. CDR3 length: 15 residues. The germline gives CDR1 SGHRS, CDR2 YFSETQ. Losses at the gene ends were 4 bases for V and 6 bases for J; bases not matched to a gene: 9. CDR3 loop: CASSETGGSGQPQHF. The DNA for the CDR3 is TGCGCCAGCAGCGAAACAGGGGGTTCGGGTCAGCCCCAGCATTTT.

There are many counts of this clonotype. The genes are TRBV7-2 and TRBJ2-7; 11 bases align to TRBD2. The CDR3 consists of 13 residues. With V trimmed by 3 bases and J by 9 bases, 4 bases remained unmatched. Germline values: CDR1 SGHTA, CDR2 FQGNSA. Here the CDR3 DNA reads TGTGCCAGCAGCTTGTCCGGGACTAGCGGGCAGTACTTC. It specifies CASSLSGTSGQYF.

This clonotype was counted at least ten times. The chain couples TRBV6-5 to TRBJ1-1, with a tentative D call TRBD1 (5 bases). Germline loops: CDR1 MNHEY, CDR2 SVGAGI. This CDR3 region has 15 residues. Trimming took off 0 bases at V and 6 bases at J, with 14 bases between the two ends. CDR3 nucleotides: TGTGCCAGCAGTTACTCGGCCAAGGGACGGGCTGAAGCTTTCTTT. It specifies CASSYSAKGRAEAFF.

This clonotype has ten or more counts. The rearrangement joins TRBV5-6 to TRBJ2-1, with D perhaps matching TRBD1 or TRBD2 (5 bases each). The CDR3 spans 14 residues. V dropped 4 bases and J dropped 4 bases, with 12 bases sitting between them. CDR1 SGHDT and CDR2 YYEEEE come from the germline V gene. CDR3 residues: CASSLTGGYNEQFF. CDR3 nucleotide sequence: TGTGCCAGCAGCCTCACTGGGGGTTACAATGAGCAGTTCTTC. The variable domain in full, with the rest retrieved from reference TRBV5-6 and TRBJ2-1, is DAGVTQSPTHLIKTRGQQVTLRCSPKSGHDTVSWYQQALGQGPQFIFQYYEEEERQRGNFPDRFSGHQFPNYSSELNVNALLLGDSALYLCASSLTGGYNEQFFGPGTRLTVL.

This clonotype was recorded at least ten times. The chain links TRBV5-1 to TRBJ2-2; D gene ambiguous. Germline assignment: CDR1 SGHRS and CDR2 YFSETQ. The CDR3 length is 10 residues. The CDR3 sequence is CGGDTGELFF. Written as DNA, the CDR3 is TGCGGTGGCGACACCGGGGAGCTGTTTTTT.

This clonotype appeared many times. The chain recombines TRBV15 with TRBJ2-1, with D tentatively TRBD2 (6 bases). In germline, CDR1 is LNHNV, CDR2 YYDKDF (reference sequence). The CDR3 loop spans 16 amino acids. V shed 1 base and J shed 0 bases, with 10 bases lying between them. The CDR3 protein is CATSRVGGVSYNEQFF. The CDR3 nucleotides read TGTGCCACCAGCAGAGTCGGCGGGGTCTCCTACAATGAGCAGTTCTTC.

This clonotype was observed at least ten times. This chain links TRBV7-2 with TRBJ2-4, with D possibly being TRBD2 (6 bases). Germline CDR1 reads SGHTA; CDR2 reads FQGNSA. V was shortened by 1 base and J by 9 bases, with 13 bases between the two germline ends. CDR3 length: 14 amino acids. CDR3 sequence reads: CASSLDLTSTIQYF. As DNA, the CDR3 is TGTGCCAGCAGCTTAGACCTCACTAGCACCATTCAGTACTTC.

Ten or more counts support this clonotype. The J gene is TRBJ2-1, the V gene TRBV4-1; the match to TRBD1 covers 9 bases. The CDR3 sequence is 15 residues long. Germline V gives CDR1 MGHRA, CDR2 YSYEKL. Trimming cost V 3 bases and J 8 bases; bases outside gene matches: 8. The CDR3 DNA is TGCGCCAGCAGCCAGCGTGACAGGGGGGTGGATGAGCAGTTCTTC. Its protein product is CASSQRDRGVDEQFF.